The 9 T cell receptor beta chains listed next were all sequenced from one sample in a study of cytomegalovirus exposure and HLA in healthy donors. Assay: immunoSEQ multiplex PCR; the TCRdb copy retains only in-frame clones and omits some. The sample carries tens of thousands of clones, more than 85% recorded once. Sequencing was carried out using PBMCs. The receptors originated from a man aged 18 to 30 in good health and CMV-seronegative.

The chain links TRBV9 to TRBJ2-1; TRBD2 is a possible D gene (5 bases). The CDR3 length is 13 residues. V was shortened by 7 bases and J by 0 bases, with 8 bases between the two germline ends. In germline, CDR1 is SGDLS, CDR2 YYNGEE. CDR3 sequence: CASSGSSYNEQFF. CDR3 nucleotides: TGTGCCAGCTCGGGGAGCTCCTACAATGAGCAGTTCTTC.

This chain links TRBV5-1 with TRBJ2-1; 12 nucleotides align to TRBD2. The CDR3 runs to 16 residues. Trimming at V came to 0 bases and at J to 3 bases, leaving 1 base not matched to a gene. The germline V gene encodes CDR1 SGHRS and CDR2 YFSETQ. DNA of the CDR3: TGCGCCAGCAGCTTGGAGGGACTAGCGGGCTACAATGAGCAGTTCTTC. It yields the protein CASSLEGLAGYNEQFF.

The rearrangement joins TRBV5-8 to TRBJ1-3, with a tentative D call TRBD1 (6 bases). V lost 2 bases and J lost 0, with 12 bases in between. The CDR3 extends over 16 amino acids. The germline V gene has CDR1 SGHTS and CDR2 YDEGEE. This chain's CDR3 is CASSFGQLTSGNTIYF. CDR3 DNA: TGTGCCAGCAGCTTCGGACAGCTCACCTCTGGAAACACCATATATTTT. Full variable domain (rest looked up from reference TRBV5-8 and TRBJ1-3): EAGVTQSPTHLIKTRGQQATLRCSPISGHTSVYWYQQALGLGLQFLLWYDEGEERNRGNFPPRFSGRQFPNYSSELNVNALELEDSALYLCASSFGQLTSGNTIYFGEGSWLTVV.

This clone was recorded once. The rearrangement joins TRBV12-5 to TRBJ2-1; 9 bases match TRBD2. The germline V gene encodes CDR1 LGHNT and CDR2 FRNRAP. This CDR3 region has 15 residues. Unmatched junction bases numbered 5, after V lost 4 bases and J lost 4 bases. CDR3 residues: CASGSWLAGYNEQFF. CDR3 nucleotides: TGTGCTAGTGGTTCTTGGCTAGCGGGGTACAATGAGCAGTTCTTC.

The chain carries TRBV7-9 and TRBJ1-2; D may be TRBD1 (6 bases). The V end was cut by 5 bases, the J end by 8 bases, with 18 bases between. Germline-derived CDR1 and CDR2 are SEHNR and FQNEAQ (reference sequence). The CDR3 sequence is 14 residues long. Here the CDR3 reads CASSRDNLFWGYTF. The CDR3 DNA is TGTGCCAGCAGCCGGGACAACCTTTTTTGGGGCTACACCTTC.

The chain carries TRBV6-1 and TRBJ1-2; TRBD1 might be the D (6 bases). V lost 4 bases and J 6 bases, leaving 15 bases between the germline ends. The CDR3 sequence is 14 residues long. Germline-derived CDR1 and CDR2 are MNHNS and SASEGT. The chain's CDR3 is CASSGPGVWDGYTF. CDR3 nucleotide sequence: TGTGCCAGCAGTGGCCCAGGGGTATGGGATGGCTACACCTTC.

The V gene is TRBV13, the J gene TRBJ2-3; 10 nucleotides agree with TRBD2. CDR3 length equals 16 residues. Germline CDR1 and CDR2: PRHDT and FYEKMQ (reference sequence). V lost 5 bases, J lost 3 bases, and 8 bases stayed unmatched. CDR3 in amino acids: CASSPGLAERTDTQYF. The CDR3 DNA follows: TGTGCCAGCAGCCCAGGACTAGCGGAGCGGACAGATACGCAGTATTTT.

The V call is TRBV5-1, the J call TRBJ1-2, with 8 bases that match TRBD1. This CDR3 contains 12 residues. V lost 3 bases and J lost 6; bases outside the gene matches: 1. Germline CDR1 is SGHRS and CDR2 is YFSETQ. DNA of the CDR3: TGCGCCAGCAGCTGGGGACAGGATGGCTACACCTTC. Residues: CASSWGQDGYTF.

Written as DNA, the CDR3 is TGTGCCAGCAGCGTAGTAGGGGATCCGGGACAGGGTAACACTGAAGCTTTCTTT. As protein: CASSVVGDPGQGNTEAFF. The chain uses TRBV9 and TRBJ1-1; 9 bases map to TRBD1. CDR1 is SGDLS and CDR2 is YYNGEE in the germline V gene. V shed 0 bases, J shed 2 bases, and the junction held 11 bases outside the gene matches. The CDR3 runs to 18 residues.